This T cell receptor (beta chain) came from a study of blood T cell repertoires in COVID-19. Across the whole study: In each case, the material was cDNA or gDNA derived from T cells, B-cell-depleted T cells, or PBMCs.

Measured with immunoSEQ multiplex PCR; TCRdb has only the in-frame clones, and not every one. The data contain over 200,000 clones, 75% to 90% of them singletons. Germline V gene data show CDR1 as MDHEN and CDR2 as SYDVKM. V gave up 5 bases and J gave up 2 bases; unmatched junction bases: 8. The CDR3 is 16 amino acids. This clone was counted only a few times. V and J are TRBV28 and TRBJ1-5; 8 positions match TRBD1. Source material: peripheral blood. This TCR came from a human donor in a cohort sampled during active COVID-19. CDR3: CASSPRTGSGNQPQHF. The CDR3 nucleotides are TGTGCCAGCAGTCCCCGGACAGGGAGTGGCAATCAGCCCCAGCATTTT.